This is a list of T cell receptor beta chains from one sample in a study of T cells in Graves' hyperthyroidism and ophthalmopathy. In TCRdb, the multiplex PCR reads were re-called with MiXCR into one record per CDR3 protein. The sample has a few hundred thousand distinct CDR3 sequences, about a fifth seen once. Sequencing input: blood. The receptor source for this set is a man aged 18 to 30 with Graves' hyperthyroidism. Both conserved end residues are part of each CDR3. The order of the fields is CDR3 DNA, CDR3 protein, J gene, D gene, clone size, V gene. The D gene is left open where the match is weak. For some rows the clone size is stated as once, few or many, or as a class when expanded; others skip it.

DNA: TGTGCCAGCAGTCCATCCAGCTCCTATAATTCACCCCTCCACTTT
CDR3: CASSPSSSYNSPLHF
J: TRBJ1-6
D: NA
size: few
V: TRBV27

DNA: TGTGCCAGCAGTCCCGGACTAGCGGGGGGTCATAGCACAGATACGCAGTATTTT
CDR3: CASSPGLAGGHSTDTQYF
J: TRBJ2-3
D: TRBD2
size: many
V: TRBV6-2/TRBV6-3

DNA: TGTGCCAGCAGCGGACAGATACGGAACACCGGGGAGCTGTTTTTT
CDR3: CASSGQIRNTGELFF
J: TRBJ2-2
D: NA
size: few
V: TRBV11-2

DNA: TGCAGTGCTAGAGACGTCGGATTAAACACTGAAGCTTTCTTT
CDR3: CSARDVGLNTEAFF
J: TRBJ1-1
D: NA
size: many
V: TRBV20-1

DNA: TGTGCCACCAGTGATTCGGGCCACTCTGGAAACACCATATATTTT
CDR3: CATSDSGHSGNTIYF
J: TRBJ1-3
D: NA
size: many
V: TRBV24-1

DNA: TGTGCCAGCTCTCGGGGACAGGGGAGGTACGAGCAGTACTTC
CDR3: CASSRGQGRYEQYF
J: TRBJ2-7
D: TRBD1
size: few
V: TRBV6-1

DNA: TGTGCCAGCAGCGACAATCACAGGGGGAGGAACGGCTACACCTTC
CDR3: CASSDNHRGRNGYTF
J: TRBJ1-2
D: TRBD1
size: many
V: TRBV6-1

DNA: TGCAGCGCCGAGGGGGGGGCCCGGTATAACTATGGCTTCACCTTC
CDR3: CSAEGGARYNYGFTF
J: TRBJ1-2
D: NA
size: NA
V: TRBV29-1

DNA: TGTGCCAGCAGCGTCAGGGGATGGATCACTGAAGCTTTCTTT
CDR3: CASSVRGWITEAFF
J: TRBJ1-1
D: NA
size: many
V: TRBV12-3/TRBV12-4

DNA: TGTGCCACCTCACCGGGGGGGCTCACCGGGGAGCTGTTTTTT
CDR3: CATSPGGLTGELFF
J: TRBJ2-2
D: TRBD2
size: few
V: TRBV28

DNA: TGTGCCAGCAGTCCTATTGTGGGGGCGCGTTATGGCTACACCTTC
CDR3: CASSPIVGARYGYTF
J: TRBJ1-2
D: NA
size: many
V: TRBV27

DNA: TGTGCCAGCAGAGGACTAGCGGGCGGCGAGCAGTACTTC
CDR3: CASRGLAGGEQYF
J: TRBJ2-7
D: TRBD2
size: NA
V: TRBV2

DNA: TGTGCCATAATGAATGCCGGCCCTTACGGCGGGGAGCTGTTTTTT
CDR3: CAIMNAGPYGGELFF
J: TRBJ2-2
D: NA
size: few
V: TRBV10-3

DNA: TGTGCCAGGGGTAGCTCTGGGGCCAACGTCCTGACTTTC
CDR3: CARGSSGANVLTF
J: TRBJ2-6
D: NA
size: many
V: TRBV2

DNA: TGCAGTGCTACCGGGGGCGGGATGGCCTACGAGCAGTACTTC
CDR3: CSATGGGMAYEQYF
J: TRBJ2-7
D: NA
size: NA
V: TRBV20-1

DNA: TGTGCCAGCAGCTTAGCGGCCCGGGGGGCCTACCAAGAGACCCAGTACTTC
CDR3: CASSLAARGAYQETQYF
J: TRBJ2-5
D: NA
size: many
V: TRBV7-6

DNA: TGTGCCAGTAGTATACAGGGGTCCACGAACACTGAAGCTTTCTTT
CDR3: CASSIQGSTNTEAFF
J: TRBJ1-1
D: NA
size: many
V: TRBV19

DNA: TGTGCCAGCAGTTTGTTCCAGGGAGGCAATCAGCCCCAGCATTTT
CDR3: CASSLFQGGNQPQHF
J: TRBJ1-5
D: NA
size: many
V: TRBV28

DNA: TGCGCCAGCAGAGGAGGAGGGCAGGGTTTCTCCTACGAGCAGTACTTC
CDR3: CASRGGGQGFSYEQYF
J: TRBJ2-7
D: NA
size: few
V: TRBV5-1

DNA: TGTGCCAGCAGTTTTAAGAGAAATTCACCCCTCCACTTT
CDR3: CASSFKRNSPLHF
J: TRBJ1-6
D: NA
size: NA
V: TRBV28

DNA: TGCAGTGCATGGCTGGGACAGGGAACCAAGAGGGCCCAGTACTTC
CDR3: CSAWLGQGTKRAQYF
J: TRBJ2-5
D: TRBD1
size: many
V: TRBV20-1

DNA: TGTGCCAGCAGCCAATTGGCGTCGACGAACACCGGGGAGCTGTTTTTT
CDR3: CASSQLASTNTGELFF
J: TRBJ2-2
D: NA
size: NA
V: TRBV7-8

DNA: TGTGCCAGCAGTTACATCCTAGCGGGGAACACCGGGGAGCTGTTTTTT
CDR3: CASSYILAGNTGELFF
J: TRBJ2-2
D: TRBD2
size: few
V: TRBV6-5

DNA: TGCAGTGCTAGGGGACAGGGAGCCTCCTCCTACGAGCAGTACTTC
CDR3: CSARGQGASSYEQYF
J: TRBJ2-7
D: TRBD1
size: NA
V: TRBV20-1

DNA: TGCAGTGCTGGTGGACAGCCCTCGTCAATGGGCTACACCTTC
CDR3: CSAGGQPSSMGYTF
J: TRBJ1-2
D: NA
size: NA
V: TRBV20-1

DNA: TGTGCCAGCAGTTTGGGGCAGGGGGGCAATGGCTACACCTTC
CDR3: CASSLGQGGNGYTF
J: TRBJ1-2
D: TRBD1
size: once
V: TRBV27

DNA: TGTGCCAGCAGCTTGACGGAGGGAGGGGAGACCCAGTACTTC
CDR3: CASSLTEGGETQYF
J: TRBJ2-5
D: TRBD2
size: many
V: TRBV7-9

DNA: TGTGCCACGAGACAGGGGAGAGACGGGGAGCTGTTTTTT
CDR3: CATRQGRDGELFF
J: TRBJ2-2
D: TRBD1
size: many
V: TRBV15

DNA: TGTGCCACAACTCGGGGGGGGGCCACAGATACGCAGTATTTT
CDR3: CATTRGGATDTQYF
J: TRBJ2-3
D: TRBD2
size: many
V: TRBV10-3

DNA: TGTGCCAGCAGCCCCGAAGGGGGCCATAGCAATCAGCCCCAGCATTTT
CDR3: CASSPEGGHSNQPQHF
J: TRBJ1-5
D: TRBD1
size: few
V: TRBV7-8

DNA: TGTGCCAGTAGTATAGACAGTCCTCAGCCCCAGCATTTT
CDR3: CASSIDSPQPQHF
J: TRBJ1-5
D: NA
size: few
V: TRBV19

DNA: TGTGCCAGCAGCCCGCAGGTTACCTATGGCTACACCTTC
CDR3: CASSPQVTYGYTF
J: TRBJ1-2
D: NA
size: many
V: TRBV11-2

DNA: TGTGCCAGCAGTACAGACAGGGCCAATCAGCCCCAGCATTTT
CDR3: CASSTDRANQPQHF
J: TRBJ1-5
D: TRBD1
size: many
V: TRBV6-5

DNA: TGTGCCAGCAGCCCCAGCGGGAGAAGCGGGGAGACCCAGTACTTC
CDR3: CASSPSGRSGETQYF
J: TRBJ2-5
D: TRBD2
size: NA
V: TRBV6-2/TRBV6-3

DNA: TGTGCCAGCAGGGGGAGGGAGGATGGCTACACCTTC
CDR3: CASRGREDGYTF
J: TRBJ1-2
D: NA
size: many
V: TRBV2

DNA: TGTGCCATCAGTGTGCGGGGATCAGAGACCCAGTACTTC
CDR3: CAISVRGSETQYF
J: TRBJ2-5
D: NA
size: many
V: TRBV10-3

DNA: TGTGCCAGCAGCCTCGGACTTTCGCCCACCTACGAGCAGTACTTC
CDR3: CASSLGLSPTYEQYF
J: TRBJ2-7
D: NA
size: many
V: TRBV14

DNA: TGTGCCAGCAGTTTTAGGCTCAGGGGGCGGATAGAGACCCAGTACTTC
CDR3: CASSFRLRGRIETQYF
J: TRBJ2-5
D: TRBD1
size: NA
V: TRBV28

DNA: TGTGCCAGCAGTGAGACAGGACAAGAGACCCAGTACTTC
CDR3: CASSETGQETQYF
J: TRBJ2-5
D: NA
size: many
V: TRBV6-2/TRBV6-3

DNA: TGTGCCAGCGGGGGGATTCGGCCTGAAGCTTTCTTT
CDR3: CASGGIRPEAFF
J: TRBJ1-1
D: NA
size: many
V: TRBV6-2/TRBV6-3

DNA: TGTGCCAGCACGGGGGGCTGGAGCAATCAGCCCCAGCATTTT
CDR3: CASTGGWSNQPQHF
J: TRBJ1-5
D: NA
size: many
V: TRBV6-1

DNA: TGTGCCAGCAGCTTACGGTCGACAGGCCACACTGAAGCTTTCTTT
CDR3: CASSLRSTGHTEAFF
J: TRBJ1-1
D: NA
size: NA
V: TRBV11-2

DNA: TGCGCCAGCAGCTTGGCAGCGGTGCCGTCCTACGAGCAGTACTTC
CDR3: CASSLAAVPSYEQYF
J: TRBJ2-7
D: NA
size: NA
V: TRBV5-1

DNA: TGTGCCTGGAGTCTACCCGGGGAGCTGTTTTTT
CDR3: CAWSLPGELFF
J: TRBJ2-2
D: NA
size: once
V: TRBV30

DNA: TGCAGTGCTAGTCTGGTTGGTGGCACGCAGTATTTT
CDR3: CSASLVGGTQYF
J: TRBJ2-3
D: NA
size: NA
V: TRBV20-1

DNA: TGCAGTGCTAGAGGAGGGGGGAATCCCCAGCATTTT
CDR3: CSARGGGNPQHF
J: TRBJ1-5
D: NA
size: NA
V: TRBV20-1

DNA: TGTGCCAGCAGCCGGCGGCAGGGGGCCAACGTCCTGACTTTC
CDR3: CASSRRQGANVLTF
J: TRBJ2-6
D: NA
size: many
V: TRBV12-3/TRBV12-4

DNA: TGTGCCACCAGCACCCAACGGTTGAGCTCCTACGAGCAGTACTTC
CDR3: CATSTQRLSSYEQYF
J: TRBJ2-7
D: NA
size: NA
V: TRBV15

DNA: TGTGCCAGCAGCTCCGGGGGGGAAGGAGCGTACGAGCAGTACTTC
CDR3: CASSSGGEGAYEQYF
J: TRBJ2-7
D: TRBD2
size: many
V: TRBV28

DNA: TGTGCCAGTAGTATGGGTAGTCAGTACAATCAGCCCCAGCATTTT
CDR3: CASSMGSQYNQPQHF
J: TRBJ1-5
D: NA
size: many
V: TRBV19

DNA: TGCAGTGCTAGAGATTCGGGGGATGGCTACACCTTC
CDR3: CSARDSGDGYTF
J: TRBJ1-2
D: NA
size: many
V: TRBV20-1

DNA: TGTGCCAGCAGCTTGAGGGAGGCTGGGGCCAACGTCCTGACTTTC
CDR3: CASSLREAGANVLTF
J: TRBJ2-6
D: NA
size: many
V: TRBV13

DNA: TGTGCCAGCAGTTACAGGGCTGTAGGAACTGAAGCTTTCTTT
CDR3: CASSYRAVGTEAFF
J: TRBJ1-1
D: NA
size: few
V: TRBV12-3/TRBV12-4

DNA: TGTGCCACCGGGTCTCTGGGATCCGGGGAGCTGTTTTTT
CDR3: CATGSLGSGELFF
J: TRBJ2-2
D: NA
size: many
V: TRBV15

DNA: TGCAGCACCGGGGGGATAGGGGCTGAAGCTTTCTTT
CDR3: CSTGGIGAEAFF
J: TRBJ1-1
D: NA
size: NA
V: TRBV29-1